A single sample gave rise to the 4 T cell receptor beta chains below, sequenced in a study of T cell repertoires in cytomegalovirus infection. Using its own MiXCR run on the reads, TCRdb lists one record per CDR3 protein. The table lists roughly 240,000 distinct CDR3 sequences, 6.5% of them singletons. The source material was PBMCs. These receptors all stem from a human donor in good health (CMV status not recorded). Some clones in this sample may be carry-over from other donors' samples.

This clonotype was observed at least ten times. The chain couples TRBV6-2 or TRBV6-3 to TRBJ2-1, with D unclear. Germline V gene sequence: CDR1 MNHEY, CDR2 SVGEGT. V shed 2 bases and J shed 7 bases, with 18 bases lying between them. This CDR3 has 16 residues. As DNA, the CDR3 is TGTGCCAGCAGTTACCCGATTTCTCCCGGTATGAATGAGCAGTTCTTC. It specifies CASSYPISPGMNEQFF.

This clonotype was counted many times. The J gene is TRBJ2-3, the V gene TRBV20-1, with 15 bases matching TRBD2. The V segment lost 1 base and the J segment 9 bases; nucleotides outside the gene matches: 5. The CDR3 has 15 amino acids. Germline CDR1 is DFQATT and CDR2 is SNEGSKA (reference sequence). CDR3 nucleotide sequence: TGCAGTGCTAGAGGGACTAGCGGGGGGGCCGGGACGCAGTATTTT. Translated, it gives CSARGTSGGAGTQYF.

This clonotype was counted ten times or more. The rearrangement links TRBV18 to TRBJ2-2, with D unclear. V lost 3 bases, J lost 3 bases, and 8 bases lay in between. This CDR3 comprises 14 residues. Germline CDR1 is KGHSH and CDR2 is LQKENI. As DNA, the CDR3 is TGTGCCAGCTCACCTGCACGGGACACCGGGGAGCTGTTTTTT. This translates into CASSPARDTGELFF.

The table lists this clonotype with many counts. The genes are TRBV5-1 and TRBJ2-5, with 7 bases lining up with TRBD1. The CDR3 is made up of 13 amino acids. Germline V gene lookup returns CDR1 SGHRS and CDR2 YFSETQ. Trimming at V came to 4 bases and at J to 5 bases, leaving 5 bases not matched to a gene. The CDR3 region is CASSQTGSETQYF. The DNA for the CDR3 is TGCGCCAGCAGCCAGACAGGGTCGGAGACCCAGTACTTC.